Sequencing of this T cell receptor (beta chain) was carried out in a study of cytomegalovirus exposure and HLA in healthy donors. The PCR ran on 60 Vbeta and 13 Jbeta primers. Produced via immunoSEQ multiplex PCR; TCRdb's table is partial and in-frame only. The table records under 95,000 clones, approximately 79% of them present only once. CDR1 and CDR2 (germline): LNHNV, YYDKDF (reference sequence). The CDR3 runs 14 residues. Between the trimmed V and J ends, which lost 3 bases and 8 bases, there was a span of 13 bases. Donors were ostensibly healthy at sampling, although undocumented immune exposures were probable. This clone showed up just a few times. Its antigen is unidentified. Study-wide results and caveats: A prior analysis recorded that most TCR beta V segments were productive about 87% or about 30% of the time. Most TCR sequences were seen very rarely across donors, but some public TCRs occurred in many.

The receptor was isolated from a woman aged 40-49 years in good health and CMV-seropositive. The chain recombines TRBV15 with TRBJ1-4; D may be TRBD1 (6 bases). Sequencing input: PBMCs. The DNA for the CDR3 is TGTGCCACCAGCAGCAGGGGTTTCGGCGAAAAACTGTTTTTT. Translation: CATSSRGFGEKLFF.